These T cell receptor beta chains were read from a single sample in a study of shared clonotypes between healthy human individuals. Method: immunoSEQ multiplex PCR; TCRdb's copy keeps in-frame clones and lacks some. The sample yields nearly 600,000 clones, about 95% seen once. Sequenced material: naive CD8+ T cells sorted from blood. Receptors were obtained from a woman aged 30 to 39 in good health. Both conserved end residues are part of each CDR3. Each record gives: V gene, J gene, CDR3 protein.

v_call: TRBV7-9; j_call: TRBJ2-5; cdr3_aa: CASSSTRETQYF
v_call: TRBV28; j_call: TRBJ1-5; cdr3_aa: CASSDFREINQPQHF
v_call: TRBV19; j_call: TRBJ1-6; cdr3_aa: CASRQGDYNSPLHF
v_call: TRBV28; j_call: TRBJ2-3; cdr3_aa: CASSLSSGRNADTQYF
v_call: TRBV19; j_call: TRBJ2-7; cdr3_aa: CASSIMGQGSYEQYF
v_call: TRBV28; j_call: TRBJ1-4; cdr3_aa: CASSLDGAANEKLFF
v_call: TRBV28; j_call: TRBJ2-1; cdr3_aa: CASSLLVPGSSYNEQFF
v_call: TRBV28; j_call: TRBJ2-7; cdr3_aa: CASSGTGTGVTIISYEQYF
v_call: TRBV7-6; j_call: TRBJ2-7; cdr3_aa: CASSAASGGGGYEQYF
v_call: TRBV19; j_call: TRBJ2-7; cdr3_aa: CASSIAGEAYEQYF